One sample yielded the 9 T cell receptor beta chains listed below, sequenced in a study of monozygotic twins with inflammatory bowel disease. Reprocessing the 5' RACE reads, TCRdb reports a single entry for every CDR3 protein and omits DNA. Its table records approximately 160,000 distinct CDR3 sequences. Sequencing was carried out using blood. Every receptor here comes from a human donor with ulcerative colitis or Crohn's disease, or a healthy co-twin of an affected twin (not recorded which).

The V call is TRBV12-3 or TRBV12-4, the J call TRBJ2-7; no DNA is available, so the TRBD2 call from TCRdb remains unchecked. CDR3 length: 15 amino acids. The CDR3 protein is CASSQAGTTSYEQYF.

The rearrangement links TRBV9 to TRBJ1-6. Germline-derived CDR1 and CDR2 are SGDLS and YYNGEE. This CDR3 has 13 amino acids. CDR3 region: CASSNGGDSPLHF.

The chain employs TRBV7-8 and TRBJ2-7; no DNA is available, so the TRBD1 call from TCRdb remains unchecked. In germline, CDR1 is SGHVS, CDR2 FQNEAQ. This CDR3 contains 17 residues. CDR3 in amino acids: CASSLYGSRQRTYEQYF.

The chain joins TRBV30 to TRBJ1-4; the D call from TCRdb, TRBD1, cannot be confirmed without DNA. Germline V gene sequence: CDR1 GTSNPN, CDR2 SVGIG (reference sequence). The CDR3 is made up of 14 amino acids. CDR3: CAWSVRGFNEKLFF.

CDR3: CSGTSGDGYTF. The chain couples TRBV20-1 to TRBJ1-2; no DNA is available, so the TRBD1 call from TCRdb remains unchecked. This CDR3 is 11 amino acids long. Germline V gene data show CDR1 as DFQATT and CDR2 as SNEGSKA (reference sequence).

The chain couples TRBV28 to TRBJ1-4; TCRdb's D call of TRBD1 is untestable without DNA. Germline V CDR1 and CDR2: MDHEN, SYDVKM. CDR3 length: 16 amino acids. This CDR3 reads CASTTTVGGSFAKLFF.

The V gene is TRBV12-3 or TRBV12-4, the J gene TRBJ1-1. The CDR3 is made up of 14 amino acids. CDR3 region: CASRNWGPNTEAFF.

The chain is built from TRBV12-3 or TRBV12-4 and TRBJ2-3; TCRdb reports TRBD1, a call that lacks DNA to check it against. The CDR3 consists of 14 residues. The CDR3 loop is CASSWDRGTDTQYF.

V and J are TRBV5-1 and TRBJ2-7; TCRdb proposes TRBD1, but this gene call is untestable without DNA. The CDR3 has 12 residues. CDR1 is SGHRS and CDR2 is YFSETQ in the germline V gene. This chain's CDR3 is CASSETGAEQYF.